The rows below give T cell receptor beta chains drawn from one sample of a study of T cell changes during pregnancy in multiple sclerosis. Assay used: immunoSEQ multiplex PCR; TCRdb lists only in-frame clones, some missing. The sample carries over 100,000 clones, around nine tenths recorded once. Sequenced here: peripheral blood, sampled in the third trimester of pregnancy. These receptors all come from a female donor with multiple sclerosis, enrolled in a pregnancy study. Each CDR3 is given with its conserved first and last residue. D genes are given only for firm matches. The listing skips clone size in some rows; elsewhere it reads once, few, many or a size class.

cdr3_aa: CASSPGLASDEQYF
cdr3_nt: TGTGCCAGCAGCCCCGGACTAGCTTCAGACGAGCAGTACTTC
clone_size: once
v_call: TRBV7-8
j_call: TRBJ2-7
d_call: TRBD2

cdr3_aa: CASSLPGNTEAFF
cdr3_nt: TGTGCCAGCAGCTTGCCAGGGAACACTGAAGCTTTCTTT
clone_size: NA
v_call: TRBV5-4
j_call: TRBJ1-1
d_call: NA

cdr3_aa: CASSQDRLASSYEQYF
cdr3_nt: TGTGCCAGCAGCCAAGATCGACTAGCGTCTTCCTACGAGCAGTACTTC
clone_size: NA
v_call: TRBV4-2
j_call: TRBJ2-7
d_call: TRBD2

cdr3_aa: CAWSVLRVEETQYF
cdr3_nt: TGTGCCTGGAGCGTGTTGCGGGTAGAAGAGACCCAGTACTTC
clone_size: NA
v_call: TRBV30
j_call: TRBJ2-5
d_call: NA

cdr3_aa: CASSLDAGRGNTIYF
cdr3_nt: TGCGCCAGCAGCTTGGACGCAGGGCGGGGAAACACCATATATTTT
clone_size: NA
v_call: TRBV5-1
j_call: TRBJ1-3
d_call: NA

cdr3_aa: CASSLEGSWTGNYGYTF
cdr3_nt: TGCGCCAGCAGCTTGGAAGGGTCCTGGACAGGGAACTATGGCTACACCTTC
clone_size: NA
v_call: TRBV5-1
j_call: TRBJ1-2
d_call: TRBD1

cdr3_aa: CASSESLTSGVYEQYF
cdr3_nt: TGCGCCAGCAGTGAGTCCTTGACTAGCGGGGTATACGAGCAGTACTTC
clone_size: NA
v_call: TRBV10-1
j_call: TRBJ2-7
d_call: TRBD2

cdr3_aa: CASSGGLAVDEQYF
cdr3_nt: TGCGCCAGCAGCGGGGGACTAGCTGTCGACGAGCAGTACTTC
clone_size: NA
v_call: TRBV5-1
j_call: TRBJ2-7
d_call: TRBD2

cdr3_aa: CASSTRVGPTPDTQYF
cdr3_nt: TGTGCCAGCAGCACCCGAGTGGGCCCCACACCAGATACGCAGTATTTT
clone_size: NA
v_call: TRBV5-4
j_call: TRBJ2-3
d_call: NA

cdr3_aa: CASTASRGVYEQYF
cdr3_nt: TGTGCCAGCACGGCGAGCAGGGGGGTGTACGAGCAGTACTTC
clone_size: NA
v_call: TRBV6-6
j_call: TRBJ2-7
d_call: NA

cdr3_aa: CSVTGDLTDTQYF
cdr3_nt: TGCAGCGTTACAGGGGACCTCACAGATACGCAGTATTTT
clone_size: NA
v_call: TRBV29-1
j_call: TRBJ2-3
d_call: TRBD1

cdr3_aa: CASSGSGGADGELFF
cdr3_nt: TGTGCCAGCAGCGGAAGCGGGGGGGCGGACGGGGAGCTGTTTTTT
clone_size: once
v_call: TRBV5-4
j_call: TRBJ2-2
d_call: TRBD2

cdr3_aa: CASSTQGGEEAEAFF
cdr3_nt: TGTGCCAGCAGCACCCAAGGAGGCGAGGAGGCTGAAGCTTTCTTT
clone_size: NA
v_call: TRBV7-9
j_call: TRBJ1-1
d_call: NA

cdr3_aa: CASSSTGLAPLYEQYF
cdr3_nt: TGTGCCAGCAGCTCGACGGGACTAGCGCCACTTTACGAGCAGTACTTC
clone_size: NA
v_call: TRBV7-9
j_call: TRBJ2-7
d_call: TRBD2

cdr3_aa: CASSSTSSGTGVYNEQFF
cdr3_nt: TGCGCCAGCAGCTCAACCTCCTCCGGGACAGGGGTGTACAATGAGCAGTTCTTC
clone_size: NA
v_call: TRBV5-1
j_call: TRBJ2-1
d_call: TRBD1

cdr3_aa: CASSLDGTGSTDTQYF
cdr3_nt: TGTGCCAGCAGCTTAGATGGGACAGGGAGCACAGATACGCAGTATTTT
clone_size: NA
v_call: TRBV11-3
j_call: TRBJ2-3
d_call: TRBD1

cdr3_aa: CASSPRRGSEGYEQYF
cdr3_nt: TGTGCCAGCAGCCCCAGGCGGGGCTCCGAAGGTTACGAGCAGTACTTC
clone_size: NA
v_call: TRBV9
j_call: TRBJ2-7
d_call: NA

cdr3_aa: CASSISSTGEYNEQFF
cdr3_nt: TGTGCCAGTAGTATTTCCTCGACAGGGGAATACAATGAGCAGTTCTTC
clone_size: NA
v_call: TRBV19
j_call: TRBJ2-1
d_call: TRBD1

cdr3_aa: CASSFPDRTAPNYGYTF
cdr3_nt: TGTGCCAGCAGTTTCCCGGACAGGACCGCTCCTAACTATGGCTACACCTTC
clone_size: NA
v_call: TRBV28
j_call: TRBJ1-2
d_call: TRBD1

cdr3_aa: CASSELRQGAGNTIYF
cdr3_nt: TGTGCCAGCAGTGAGCTCAGACAGGGAGCTGGAAACACCATATATTTT
clone_size: NA
v_call: TRBV6-1
j_call: TRBJ1-3
d_call: TRBD1

cdr3_aa: CSATQQETQYF
cdr3_nt: TGCAGTGCTACTCAGCAAGAGACCCAGTACTTC
clone_size: NA
v_call: TRBV20-1
j_call: TRBJ2-5
d_call: NA

cdr3_aa: CASSDQGTGANVLTF
cdr3_nt: TGTGCCAGCAGCGATCAGGGGACAGGGGCCAACGTCCTGACTTTC
clone_size: once
v_call: TRBV6-5
j_call: TRBJ2-6
d_call: NA

cdr3_aa: CASSLAKQGPYEQYF
cdr3_nt: TGTGCCAGCAGCTTGGCCAAGCAGGGCCCTTACGAGCAGTACTTC
clone_size: NA
v_call: TRBV5-5
j_call: TRBJ2-7
d_call: NA

cdr3_aa: CAISDPPDRARYEQYF
cdr3_nt: TGTGCCATCAGTGATCCACCGGACAGGGCCAGATACGAGCAGTACTTC
clone_size: NA
v_call: TRBV10-3
j_call: TRBJ2-7
d_call: TRBD1

cdr3_aa: CAIRPDRGPGNTIYF
cdr3_nt: TGTGCCATCAGGCCGGACAGGGGTCCTGGAAACACCATATATTTT
clone_size: NA
v_call: TRBV10-3
j_call: TRBJ1-3
d_call: TRBD1

cdr3_aa: CASSRQIGNYGYTF
cdr3_nt: TGTGCCAGCAGTAGACAGATCGGAAACTATGGCTACACCTTC
clone_size: NA
v_call: TRBV6-6
j_call: TRBJ1-2
d_call: NA

cdr3_aa: CASSVASGSQEETQYF
cdr3_nt: TGTGCCAGCAGTGTAGCTAGCGGGAGTCAGGAAGAGACCCAGTACTTC
clone_size: NA
v_call: TRBV28
j_call: TRBJ2-5
d_call: TRBD2

cdr3_aa: CASSPKDLRGMRGFF
cdr3_nt: TGTGCCAGTAGCCCCAAAGATCTCAGGGGGATGAGGGGTTTCTTT
clone_size: once
v_call: TRBV19
j_call: TRBJ1-1
d_call: TRBD1

cdr3_aa: CASSEAITEAFF
cdr3_nt: TGTGCCAGCAGTGAAGCCATCACTGAAGCTTTCTTT
clone_size: once
v_call: TRBV2
j_call: TRBJ1-1
d_call: NA

cdr3_aa: CASSYQGRNEQFF
cdr3_nt: TGTGCCAGCAGCTACCAGGGGCGCAATGAGCAGTTCTTC
clone_size: NA
v_call: TRBV5-6
j_call: TRBJ2-1
d_call: NA

cdr3_aa: CASSESGREYEQYF
cdr3_nt: TGCGCCAGCAGTGAGTCGGGCAGAGAATACGAGCAGTACTTC
clone_size: NA
v_call: TRBV10-2
j_call: TRBJ2-7
d_call: NA

cdr3_aa: CASSLWTSGSHEQFF
cdr3_nt: TGTGCCAGCAGTTTATGGACTAGCGGGAGTCATGAGCAGTTCTTC
clone_size: NA
v_call: TRBV28
j_call: TRBJ2-1
d_call: TRBD2

cdr3_aa: CASSLGRREAYEQYF
cdr3_nt: TGTGCCAGCAGCTTGGGTCGCAGGGAAGCCTACGAGCAGTACTTC
clone_size: NA
v_call: TRBV5-6
j_call: TRBJ2-7
d_call: NA

cdr3_aa: CASNSPGGDTEAFF
cdr3_nt: TGTGCCAGCAACTCCCCGGGGGGGGACACTGAAGCTTTCTTT
clone_size: NA
v_call: TRBV7-3
j_call: TRBJ1-1
d_call: NA

cdr3_aa: CASSLRSRSGTEAFF
cdr3_nt: TGTGCCAGCAGCTTGAGGTCCAGGTCTGGCACTGAAGCTTTCTTT
clone_size: once
v_call: TRBV5-4
j_call: TRBJ1-1
d_call: NA

cdr3_aa: CASSPGGSNYGYTF
cdr3_nt: TGTGCCAGCTCACCAGGAGGGTCTAACTATGGCTACACCTTC
clone_size: NA
v_call: TRBV18
j_call: TRBJ1-2
d_call: NA

cdr3_aa: CASIGETQYF
cdr3_nt: TGTGCCAGCATCGGAGAGACCCAGTACTTC
clone_size: NA
v_call: TRBV2
j_call: TRBJ2-5
d_call: NA

cdr3_aa: CASSLVSWTSSHEQYF
cdr3_nt: TGTGCCAGCAGCTTGGTGAGTTGGACTAGCTCCCACGAGCAGTACTTC
clone_size: NA
v_call: TRBV5-6
j_call: TRBJ2-7
d_call: TRBD2